A selection of T cell receptor beta chains follows, all from one sample in a study of vaccination and CD4 T cells after COVID-19. TCRdb analysed the PCR reads with MiXCR anew, one entry per CDR3 protein. The sample carries 11,000 to 15,000 distinct CDR3 sequences, roughly 58% recorded once. These receptors lack a known antigen. Sequences were derived from CD4+ T cells from blood, cultured in vitro, sampled before SARS-CoV-2 vaccination. The receptors originated from a human donor who had recovered from COVID-19. Each CDR3 is given with its conserved first and last residue. D genes are given only for firm matches.

TRBV20-1	-	TRBJ1-5	CSAATQLQGINQPQHF
TRBV20-1	TRBD2	TRBJ2-3	CSAQPHLRGSTDTQYF
TRBV27	TRBD2	TRBJ2-3	CASSPRLAGGPDTQYF
TRBV20-1	-	TRBJ1-1	CSARRGGLNTEAFF
TRBV20-1	-	TRBJ1-3	CSAPKGGESGNTIYF
TRBV15	TRBD1	TRBJ2-5	CATNRDRATETQYF
TRBV6-1	TRBD2	TRBJ2-1	CATKLAGGLGNEQFF
TRBV11-2	TRBD1	TRBJ1-5	CASSHDRGSDQPQHF
TRBV19	-	TRBJ1-5	CASRVQGPVSNQPQHF
TRBV1	-	TRBJ1-5	CTSSQEDLQPQHF
TRBV6-1	TRBD2	TRBJ2-5	CASSEALRGVETQYF
TRBV27	-	TRBJ2-3	CASSLSEGTDTQYF
TRBV27	TRBD1	TRBJ2-6	CASSFDRAGANVLTF
TRBV30	-	TRBJ1-2	CAWSSPFGYTF
TRBV30	-	TRBJ1-1	CAWSVAGGTEAFF
TRBV19	TRBD1	TRBJ1-2	CASSLKGAPVGYTF
TRBV21-1	-	TRBJ1-2	CASTISKGLDGYTF
TRBV7-9	TRBD2	TRBJ2-3	CASSLRPGLAGEGDTQYF
TRBV7-2	-	TRBJ1-1	CASSSSAGAYTEAFF
TRBV28	-	TRBJ2-2	CASRGTSTGTTGELFF
TRBV11-3	-	TRBJ1-6	CASSGQGTAMGSPLHF
TRBV7-8	-	TRBJ1-3	CASSLKVVGTGNTIYF
TRBV7-9	-	TRBJ2-1	CASSPKGRDEQFF
TRBV25-1	-	TRBJ1-1	CASRDTGEAFF
TRBV11-3	-	TRBJ1-5	CASSFGGPNQPQHF
TRBV6-2/TRBV6-3	TRBD2	TRBJ2-3	CASSHRVGERGDTQYF
TRBV6-1	TRBD1	TRBJ1-4	CASGAQGDNEKLFF
TRBV6-5	-	TRBJ1-1	CASSYSVRVPTNTEAFF
TRBV7-6	-	TRBJ1-1	CASSPSVDNTEAFF
TRBV19	-	TRBJ1-2	CASSRFPTLSIYGYTF
TRBV20-1	-	TRBJ1-1	CSARTESNTEAFF
TRBV7-9	-	TRBJ1-1	CASSPITAGTEAFF
TRBV5-1	TRBD1	TRBJ1-6	CASSLEVTGPNSPLHF
TRBV15	TRBD1	TRBJ1-1	CATSRGRQGNTEAFF
TRBV7-3	-	TRBJ1-1	CASSLTAGGDTEAFF
TRBV2	-	TRBJ1-1	CASSDRGGLGTEAFF
TRBV6-1	TRBD1	TRBJ1-1	CASSTRTGGASSTEAFF
TRBV7-3	TRBD2	TRBJ2-1	CASSLVPGLDENEQFF
TRBV7-9	-	TRBJ1-1	CASSPGTNPNTEAFF
TRBV20-1	TRBD2	TRBJ2-2	CSASLGAGAYGELFF